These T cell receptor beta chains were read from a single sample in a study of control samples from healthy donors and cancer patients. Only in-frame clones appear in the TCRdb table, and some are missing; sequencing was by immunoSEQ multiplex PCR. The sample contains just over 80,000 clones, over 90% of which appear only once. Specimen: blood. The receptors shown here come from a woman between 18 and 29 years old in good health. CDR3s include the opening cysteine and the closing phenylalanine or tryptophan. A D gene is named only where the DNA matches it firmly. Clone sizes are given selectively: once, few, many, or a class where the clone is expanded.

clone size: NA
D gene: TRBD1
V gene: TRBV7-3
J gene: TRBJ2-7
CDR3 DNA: TGTGCCAGCAGCCAAAGGACAGGGGGCGAGCAGTACTTC
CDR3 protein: CASSQRTGGEQYF

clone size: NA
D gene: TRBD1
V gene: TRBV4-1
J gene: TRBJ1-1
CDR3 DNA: TGCGCCAGCAGCCAAGTCGCAGGGGGAGGCACTGAAGCTTTCTTT
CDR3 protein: CASSQVAGGGTEAFF

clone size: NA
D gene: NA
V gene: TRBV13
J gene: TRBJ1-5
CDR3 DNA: TGTGCCAGCAGCTTAGGGTCTCAGCCCCAGCATTTT
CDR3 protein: CASSLGSQPQHF

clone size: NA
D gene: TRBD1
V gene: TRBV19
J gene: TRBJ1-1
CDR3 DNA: TGTGCCAGTAGTGAGGGGACAGGAGAAGCTTTCTTT
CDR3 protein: CASSEGTGEAFF

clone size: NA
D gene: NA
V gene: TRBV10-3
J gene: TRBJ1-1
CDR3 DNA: TGTGCCATCAGAGGAGAAGGGGACACTGAAGCTTTCTTT
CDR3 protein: CAIRGEGDTEAFF

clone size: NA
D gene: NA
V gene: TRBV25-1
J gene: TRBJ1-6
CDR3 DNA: TGTGCCAGCAACTCGATGGTATCAGAGAATTCACCCCTCCACTTT
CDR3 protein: CASNSMVSENSPLHF

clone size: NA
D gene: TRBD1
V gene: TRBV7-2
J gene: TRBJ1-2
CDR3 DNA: TGTGCCAGCAGTGAAGACAGGGACAACTATGGCTACACCTTC
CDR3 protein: CASSEDRDNYGYTF

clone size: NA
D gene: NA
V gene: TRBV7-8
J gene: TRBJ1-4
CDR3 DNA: TGTGCCAGCAGCCCGACAAGGGTGGAAGAAAAACTGTTTTTT
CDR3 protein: CASSPTRVEEKLFF

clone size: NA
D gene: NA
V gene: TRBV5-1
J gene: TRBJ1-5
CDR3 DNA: TGCGCCAGCAGCCTCAACACGACTAGGCATCAGCCCCAGCATTTT
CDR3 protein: CASSLNTTRHQPQHF

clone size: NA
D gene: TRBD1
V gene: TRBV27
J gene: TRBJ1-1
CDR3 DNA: TGTGCCAGCAGTTTTGAGACAGGGGAGGGTAGTACTGAAGCTTTCTTT
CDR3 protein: CASSFETGEGSTEAFF

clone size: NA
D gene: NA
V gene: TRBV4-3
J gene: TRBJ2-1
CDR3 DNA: TGCGCCAGCAGCCAAGATAGCACCTACTCCCCCTTGGGTGGATACAATGAGCAGTTCTTC
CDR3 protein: CASSQDSTYSPLGGYNEQFF

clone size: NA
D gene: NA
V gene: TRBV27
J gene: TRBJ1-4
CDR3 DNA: TGTGCCAGCACCCCAACTAAGGGTCTCGGGTCAACTAATGAAAAACTGTTTTTT
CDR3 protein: CASTPTKGLGSTNEKLFF

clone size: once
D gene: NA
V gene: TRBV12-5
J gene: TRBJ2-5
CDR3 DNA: TGTGCTAGTGGAGTGGGAGAGGCCCAGTACTTC
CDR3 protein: CASGVGEAQYF

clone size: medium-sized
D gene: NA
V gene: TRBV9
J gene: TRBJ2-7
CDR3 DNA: TGTGCCAGCAGCCCGACCTACAGGACTCCCTACGAGCAGTACTTC
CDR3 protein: CASSPTYRTPYEQYF

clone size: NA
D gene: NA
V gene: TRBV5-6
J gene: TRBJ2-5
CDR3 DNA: TGTGCCAGCAGCCAGCCAGGGCTAGAGACCCAGTACTTC
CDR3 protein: CASSQPGLETQYF

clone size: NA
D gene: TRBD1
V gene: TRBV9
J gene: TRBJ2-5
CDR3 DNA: TGTGCCAGCGGTCGGACAGGGGGAGAGACCCAGTACTTC
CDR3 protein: CASGRTGGETQYF

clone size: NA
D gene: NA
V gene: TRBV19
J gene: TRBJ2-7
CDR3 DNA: TGTGCCAGTAGTACGACTGGAAACTACGAGCAGTACTTC
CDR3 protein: CASSTTGNYEQYF

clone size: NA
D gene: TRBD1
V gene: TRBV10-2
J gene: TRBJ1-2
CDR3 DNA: TGCGCCAGTCGGACAGGTGATGGCTACACCTTC
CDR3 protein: CASRTGDGYTF

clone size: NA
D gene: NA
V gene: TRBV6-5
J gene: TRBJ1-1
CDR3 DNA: TGTGCCAGCAGTTACCCTGGGGCCACTGAAGCTTTCTTT
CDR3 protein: CASSYPGATEAFF

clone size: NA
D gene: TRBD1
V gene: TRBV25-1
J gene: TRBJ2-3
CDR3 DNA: TGTGCCAGCAGCCGACTCGGGACAGGGCAAGCAGATACGCAGTATTTT
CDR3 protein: CASSRLGTGQADTQYF

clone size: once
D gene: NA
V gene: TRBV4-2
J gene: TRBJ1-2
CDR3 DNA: TGTGCCAGCAGCCAAGTCGAGGGCACCTACGCTTCTAACTATGGCTACACCTTC
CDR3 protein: CASSQVEGTYASNYGYTF

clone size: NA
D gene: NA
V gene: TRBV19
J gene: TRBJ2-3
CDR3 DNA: TGTGCCAGTAGTACCAGCACAGATACGCAGTATTTT
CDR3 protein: CASSTSTDTQYF

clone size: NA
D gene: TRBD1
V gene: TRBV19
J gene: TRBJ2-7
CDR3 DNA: TGTGCCAGTAGTAGACACAGCGGCCGGACAGGGGGGTCATACGAGCAGTACTTC
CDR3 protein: CASSRHSGRTGGSYEQYF

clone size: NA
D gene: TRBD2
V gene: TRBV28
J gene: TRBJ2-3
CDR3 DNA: TGTGCCAGCAGTTTCGGGGTCGGGCTAGCGGGACCCGAAGGCACAGATACGCAGTATTTT
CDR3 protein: CASSFGVGLAGPEGTDTQYF

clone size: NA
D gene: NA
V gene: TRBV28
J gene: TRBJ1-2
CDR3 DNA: TGTGCCAGCAGTTTTAGGGGGTATGGCTACACCTTC
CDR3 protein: CASSFRGYGYTF

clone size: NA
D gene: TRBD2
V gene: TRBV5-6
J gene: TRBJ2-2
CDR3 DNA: TGTGCCAGCAGCGCGGGACTAGCGGGGGACACCGGGGAGCTGTTTTTT
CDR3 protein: CASSAGLAGDTGELFF

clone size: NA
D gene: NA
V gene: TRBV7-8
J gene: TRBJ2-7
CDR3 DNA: TGTGCCAGCAGCTCCCTACAAACAATCTACGAGCAGTACTTC
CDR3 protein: CASSSLQTIYEQYF

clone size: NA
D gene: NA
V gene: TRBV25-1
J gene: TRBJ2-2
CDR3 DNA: TGTGCCAGCAGTGAAAGAGGGACCGGGGAGCTGTTTTTT
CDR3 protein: CASSERGTGELFF

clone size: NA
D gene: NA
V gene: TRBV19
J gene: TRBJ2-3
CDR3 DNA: TGTGCCAGTAGTATACAGAGCACAGATACGCAGTATTTT
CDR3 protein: CASSIQSTDTQYF

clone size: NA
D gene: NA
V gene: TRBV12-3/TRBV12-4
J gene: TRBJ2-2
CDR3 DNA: TGTGCCAGCAGAATGGAGGGTCCCGGGGAGCTGTTTTTT
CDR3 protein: CASRMEGPGELFF

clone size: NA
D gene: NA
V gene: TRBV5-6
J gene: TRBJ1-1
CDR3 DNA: TGTGCCAGCAGCAATTATTATGACCGGAACACTGAAGCTTTCTTT
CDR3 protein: CASSNYYDRNTEAFF

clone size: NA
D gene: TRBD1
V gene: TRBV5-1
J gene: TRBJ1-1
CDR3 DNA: TGCGCCAGCAGCTTCCGGACAGGGGGCGTCGGGAACACTGAAGCTTTCTTT
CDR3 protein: CASSFRTGGVGNTEAFF

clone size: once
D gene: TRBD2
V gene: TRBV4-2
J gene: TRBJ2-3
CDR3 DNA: TGTGCCAGCAGCCAACTCTCTAGCGGGGGGGCCCGAACACCAAGCACAGATACGCAGTATTTT
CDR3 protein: CASSQLSSGGARTPSTDTQYF

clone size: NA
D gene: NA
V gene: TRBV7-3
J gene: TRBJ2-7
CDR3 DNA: TGTGCCAGCAGCTTTGGGGACACCTACGAGCAGTACTTC
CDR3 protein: CASSFGDTYEQYF

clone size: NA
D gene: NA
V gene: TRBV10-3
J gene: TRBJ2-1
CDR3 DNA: TGTGCCATCAGTGAGTTGGGCGGGAAGTTAAATGAGCAGTTCTTC
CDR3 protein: CAISELGGKLNEQFF

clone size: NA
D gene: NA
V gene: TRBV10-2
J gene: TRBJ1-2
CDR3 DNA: TGCGCCAGCAGTGAAGCAGAGAACTATGGCTACACCTTC
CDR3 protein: CASSEAENYGYTF

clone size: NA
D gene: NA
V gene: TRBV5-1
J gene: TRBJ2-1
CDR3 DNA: TGCGCCAGCAGCTTGGAGTTGAGGGGGGCCCGCTACAATGAGCAGTTCTTC
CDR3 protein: CASSLELRGARYNEQFF

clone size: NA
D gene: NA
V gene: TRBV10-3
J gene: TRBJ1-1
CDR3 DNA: TGTGCCATCAGTGAGTCGACAGGAGGTACTGAAGCTTTCTTT
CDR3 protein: CAISESTGGTEAFF

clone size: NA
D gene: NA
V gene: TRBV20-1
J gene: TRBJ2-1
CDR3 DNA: TGCAGTGCTCTAGGAGCCAATGAGCAGTTCTTC
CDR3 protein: CSALGANEQFF

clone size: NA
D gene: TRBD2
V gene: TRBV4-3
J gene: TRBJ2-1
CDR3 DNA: TGCGCCAGCAGCCAGGGGACGGGACTAGCGGGAGGGAGCGAGCAGTTCTTC
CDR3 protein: CASSQGTGLAGGSEQFF

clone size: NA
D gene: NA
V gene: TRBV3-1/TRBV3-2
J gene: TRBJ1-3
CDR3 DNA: TGTGCCAGCAGCCAATCAGGGGGAAACACCATATATTTT
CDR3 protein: CASSQSGGNTIYF

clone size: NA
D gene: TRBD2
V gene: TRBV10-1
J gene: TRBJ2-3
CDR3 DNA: TGCGCCAGCAGTACACGGACTAGCATTGATAGGCAGTATTTT
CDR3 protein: CASSTRTSIDRQYF

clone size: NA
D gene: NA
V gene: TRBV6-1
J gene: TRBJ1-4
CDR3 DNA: TGTGCCAGCAGTGACCTGATTAATGAAAAACTGTTTTTT
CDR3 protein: CASSDLINEKLFF

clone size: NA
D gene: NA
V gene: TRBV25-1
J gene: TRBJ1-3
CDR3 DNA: TGTGCCAGCAGTTTGACGGGGTCCTCTGGAAACACCATATATTTT
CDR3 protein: CASSLTGSSGNTIYF

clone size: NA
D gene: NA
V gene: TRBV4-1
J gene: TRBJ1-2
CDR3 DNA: TGCGCCAGCAGCCAAGGCCCTTTTAACCGGTGGAGGGTTGTTGATGGCTACACCTTC
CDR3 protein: CASSQGPFNRWRVVDGYTF

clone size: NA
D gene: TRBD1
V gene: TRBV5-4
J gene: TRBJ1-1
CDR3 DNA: TGTGCCAGCAGCTGGACAGGGGGCCTGAACACTGAAGCTTTCTTT
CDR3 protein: CASSWTGGLNTEAFF

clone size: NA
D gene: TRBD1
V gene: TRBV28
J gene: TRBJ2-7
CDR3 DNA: TGTGCCAGCAGTTCCATCCGGACAGGGGACCCCTACGAGCAGTACTTC
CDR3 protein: CASSSIRTGDPYEQYF

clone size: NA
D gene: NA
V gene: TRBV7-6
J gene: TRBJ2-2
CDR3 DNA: TGTGCCAGCAGCTTAGCGGTGAACACCGGGGAGCTGTTTTTT
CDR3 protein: CASSLAVNTGELFF

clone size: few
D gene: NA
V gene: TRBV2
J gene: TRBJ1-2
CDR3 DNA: TGTGCCAGCAGAGCAGGGAGGAGGTTGGGAAACTATGGCTACACCTTC
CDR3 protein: CASRAGRRLGNYGYTF

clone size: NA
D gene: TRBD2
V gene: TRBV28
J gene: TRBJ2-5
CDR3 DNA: TGTGCCAGCAGTAGGGCTAGCGGGAGTTTGGAGACCCAGTACTTC
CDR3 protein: CASSRASGSLETQYF

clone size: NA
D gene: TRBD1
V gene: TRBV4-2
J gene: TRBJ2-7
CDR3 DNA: TGTGCCAGCAGCCAAGATGGGGGACAGGGTTCCTACGAGCAGTACTTC
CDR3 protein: CASSQDGGQGSYEQYF